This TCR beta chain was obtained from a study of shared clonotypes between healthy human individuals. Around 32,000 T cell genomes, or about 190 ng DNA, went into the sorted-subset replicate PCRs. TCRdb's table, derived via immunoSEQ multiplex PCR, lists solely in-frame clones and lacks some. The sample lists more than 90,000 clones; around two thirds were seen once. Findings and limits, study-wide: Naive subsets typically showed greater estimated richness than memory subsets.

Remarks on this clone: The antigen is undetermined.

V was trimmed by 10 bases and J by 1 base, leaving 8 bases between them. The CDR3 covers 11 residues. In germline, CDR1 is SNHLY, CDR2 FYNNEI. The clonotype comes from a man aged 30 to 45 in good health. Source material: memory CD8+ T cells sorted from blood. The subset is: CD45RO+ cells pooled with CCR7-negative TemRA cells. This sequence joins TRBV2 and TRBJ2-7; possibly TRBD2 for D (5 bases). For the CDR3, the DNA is TGTGCCACGGACTCTTCCTACGAGCAGTACTTC. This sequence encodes CATDSSYEQYF.